This is a list of T cell receptor beta chains from one sample in a study of shared T cell receptors in the human thymus. Sequencing used immunoSEQ multiplex PCR; TCRdb keeps in-frame clones, though not all of them. This table holds 650,000 to 950,000 clones, 80% to 90% found once. The same sample was also used in a study of human thymus T cells.

Source material: thymocytes. These receptors all stem from a girl less than two years old with a congenital heart defect. Both conserved end residues are part of each CDR3. Each record gives: clone size, V gene, D gene, J gene, CDR3 protein, CDR3 DNA. The D gene is left open where the match is weak. Clone sizes are given selectively: once, few, many, or a class where the clone is expanded.

>-|TRBV5-1|TRBD2|TRBJ2-7
CASSLQGGGPFYEQYF
TGCGCCAGCAGCTTGCAAGGCGGGGGGCCCTTCTACGAGCAGTACTTC
>-|TRBV6-5|-|TRBJ1-2
CASSHRGKGGYTF
TGTGCCAGCAGCCATAGGGGGAAAGGAGGCTACACCTTC
>-|TRBV4-1|TRBD1|TRBJ1-1
CASSRSGDRGRGTEAFF
TGCGCCAGCAGCCGAAGTGGGGACAGGGGGCGCGGGACTGAAGCTTTCTTT
>-|TRBV15|-|TRBJ1-6
CATSRSPFNLLPLHF
TGTGCCACCAGCAGAAGCCCCTTTAATCTGTTACCCCTCCACTTT
>few|TRBV15|-|TRBJ1-2
CATSRDRWGLLTTNYGYTF
TGTGCCACCAGCAGAGACCGATGGGGGCTACTCACGACTAACTATGGCTACACCTTC
>once|TRBV4-1|-|TRBJ1-5
CASSQERTDDQPQHF
TGCGCCAGCAGCCAAGAAAGGACAGACGATCAGCCCCAGCATTTT
>few|TRBV25-1|TRBD2|TRBJ2-3
CASSEAGTSGYTDTQYF
TGTGCCAGCAGTGAAGCAGGGACTAGCGGCTACACAGATACGCAGTATTTT
>-|TRBV6-5|TRBD2|TRBJ2-1
CASSYSGRDNEQFF
TGTGCCAGCAGTTACTCAGGGAGGGACAATGAGCAGTTCTTC
>-|TRBV5-4|-|TRBJ1-3
CASSLGTGTDGNTIYF
TGTGCCAGCAGCTTGGGTACGGGGACTGATGGAAACACCATATATTTT
>-|TRBV12-5|-|TRBJ1-5
CASGLPRNGSNQPQHF
TGTGCTAGTGGTTTGCCCAGGAACGGTAGCAATCAGCCCCAGCATTTT
>-|TRBV7-9|TRBD1|TRBJ1-1
CASRGQGYNTEAFF
TGTGCCAGCAGAGGACAGGGATATAACACTGAAGCTTTCTTT
>once|TRBV27|TRBD2|TRBJ2-1
CASSERAGGPCSYNEQFF
TGTGCCAGCAGTGAGAGGGCGGGGGGCCCTTGCTCCTACAATGAGCAGTTCTTC
>-|TRBV7-2|TRBD1|TRBJ1-2
CASSFYSDRGSKGYTF
TGTGCCAGCAGCTTTTATTCGGACAGGGGTTCAAAGGGCTACACCTTC
>-|TRBV19|-|TRBJ2-4
CASRLKNIQYF
TGTGCCAGTCGACTTAAAAACATTCAGTACTTC
>-|TRBV2|TRBD1|TRBJ1-5
CASSTDREVGQPQHF
TGTGCCAGCAGTACGGACAGGGAAGTAGGGCAGCCCCAGCATTTT
>-|TRBV15|TRBD2|TRBJ2-5
CATSSDNRTSWETQYF
TGTGCCACCAGCAGTGATAATAGGACTAGCTGGGAGACCCAGTACTTC
>-|TRBV5-1|TRBD2|TRBJ2-1
CASSSGLAGNEQFF
TGCGCCAGCAGCTCGGGACTAGCGGGTAATGAGCAGTTCTTC
>-|TRBV11-2|-|TRBJ1-1
CASIIPWAGLVTEAFF
TGTGCCAGCATCATCCCTTGGGCAGGTCTGGTCACTGAAGCTTTCTTT
>-|TRBV11-2|-|TRBJ2-5
CASSPRPDRETQYF
TGTGCCAGCAGCCCCCGACCAGACAGAGAGACCCAGTACTTC
>-|TRBV5-4|-|TRBJ2-1
CASSPDTKNFEQFF
TGTGCCAGCAGCCCTGACACGAAGAACTTCGAGCAGTTCTTC
>-|TRBV25-1|-|TRBJ1-2
CASSENTVNYGYTF
TGTGCCAGCAGTGAAAACACCGTTAACTATGGCTACACCTTC
>-|TRBV5-1|TRBD2|TRBJ2-5
CASSGGGLAPLRGETQYF
TGCGCCAGCAGCGGGGGGGGACTAGCGCCTTTACGAGGAGAGACCCAGTACTTC
>-|TRBV14|-|TRBJ1-1
CASSQSGLNTEAFF
TGTGCCAGCAGCCAATCGGGATTGAACACTGAAGCTTTCTTT
>-|TRBV25-1|-|TRBJ1-6
CASSPKGRVNSPLHF
TGTGCCAGCAGTCCAAAGGGCAGGGTTAATTCACCCCTCCACTTT
>once|TRBV5-4|-|TRBJ2-6
CASTGMPGANVLTF
TGTGCCAGCACCGGGATGCCTGGGGCCAACGTCCTGACTTTC
>once|TRBV6-5|TRBD1|TRBJ1-6
CASSYRRDRENSPLHF
TGTGCCAGCAGTTACAGGAGAGACAGGGAGAATTCACCCCTCCACTTT
>-|TRBV7-2|TRBD2|TRBJ2-3
CASSPGLAPTDTQYF
TGTGCCAGCAGCCCAGGACTAGCCCCCACAGATACGCAGTATTTT
>-|TRBV28|TRBD1|TRBJ1-2
CASSFDRGTGTTNYGYTF
TGTGCCAGCAGTTTTGATCGCGGGACAGGGACGACTAACTATGGCTACACCTTC
>-|TRBV25-1|TRBD2|TRBJ2-7
CASSELAGGGEQYF
TGTGCCAGCAGTGAGCTAGCGGGGGGAGGCGAGCAGTACTTC
>-|TRBV14|TRBD1|TRBJ1-4
CASSRGQGRTNEKLFF
TGTGCCAGCAGCAGGGGACAGGGTCGCACTAATGAAAAACTGTTTTTT
>-|TRBV28|-|TRBJ1-2
CASRHSGAEAYGYTF
TGTGCCAGCCGTCACTCAGGGGCGGAGGCCTATGGCTACACCTTC
>-|TRBV11-2|TRBD1|TRBJ2-3
CASSSPTGTGNADTQYF
TGTGCCAGCAGCTCCCCGACCGGGACAGGGAACGCAGATACGCAGTATTTT
>few|TRBV4-1|TRBD2|TRBJ2-3
CASSQIAGGRTDTQYF
TGCGCCAGCAGCCAAATAGCGGGGGGCCGCACAGATACGCAGTATTTT
>-|TRBV9|-|TRBJ2-2
CASSYSEEGTGELFF
TGTGCCAGCAGCTACAGTGAGGAGGGTACCGGGGAGCTGTTTTTT
>-|TRBV10-3|-|TRBJ1-6
CAISDGGRSSYNSPLHF
TGTGCCATCAGCGATGGAGGCCGGAGCTCCTATAATTCCCCCCTCCACTTT
>-|TRBV4-1|-|TRBJ2-2
CASSHDPTGNTGELFF
TGCGCCAGCAGCCACGATCCGACAGGGAACACCGGGGAGCTGTTTTTT
>-|TRBV11-2|-|TRBJ2-1
CASTPRTDQFF
TGTGCCAGCACCCCCAGGACAGATCAGTTCTTC
>-|TRBV5-4|TRBD2|TRBJ2-1
CASSSRPLTSGGFNEQFF
TGTGCCAGCAGCTCGAGACCCTTGACTAGCGGGGGGTTCAATGAGCAGTTCTTC
>-|TRBV5-1|TRBD1|TRBJ1-2
CASSWGQGGYTF
TGCGCCAGCAGCTGGGGACAGGGGGGCTACACCTTC
>-|TRBV7-9|TRBD2|TRBJ2-2
CASSYGVLTSGTGELFF
TGTGCCAGCAGCTATGGGGTCCTGACTAGCGGGACCGGGGAGCTGTTTTTT
>-|TRBV14|TRBD2|TRBJ2-5
CASSQDFPLANQETQYF
TGTGCCAGCAGCCAAGATTTCCCACTAGCGAACCAAGAGACCCAGTACTTC
>-|TRBV7-8|TRBD1|TRBJ2-5
CASSPTGGIQETQYF
TGTGCCAGCAGCCCTACAGGGGGCATCCAAGAGACCCAGTACTTC
>few|TRBV4-1|-|TRBJ1-4
CASSQDPIRTGVGNEKLFF
TGCGCCAGCAGCCAAGATCCCATTAGAACGGGGGTGGGGAATGAAAAACTGTTTTTT
>once|TRBV10-2|-|TRBJ2-1
CASSEWQGGYNEQFF
TGCGCCAGCAGTGAGTGGCAGGGGGGTTACAATGAGCAGTTCTTC
>-|TRBV10-3|-|TRBJ2-7
CAISGSKGFGVNTYEQYF
TGTGCCATCAGTGGAAGTAAAGGGTTCGGGGTAAATACCTACGAGCAGTACTTC
>-|TRBV9|TRBD1|TRBJ2-5
CASSASQTGEETQYF
TGTGCCAGCAGCGCTAGCCAAACAGGGGAAGAGACCCAGTACTTC
>few|TRBV4-3|-|TRBJ1-1
CASSQDIGRRNTEAFF
TGCGCCAGCAGCCAAGATATAGGGAGGAGGAACACTGAAGCTTTCTTT
>-|TRBV18|-|TRBJ1-5
CASSRVVRDQPQHF
TGTGCCAGCTCCCGGGTCGTCAGGGATCAGCCCCAGCATTTT
>few|TRBV7-4|TRBD1|TRBJ1-1
CASSFTGGRWTEAFF
TGTGCCAGCAGCTTTACAGGGGGCAGGTGGACTGAAGCTTTCTTT
>-|TRBV15|-|TRBJ1-5
CATSREGALNQPQHF
TGTGCCACCAGCAGAGAGGGAGCCCTTAATCAGCCCCAGCATTTT
>-|TRBV5-1|-|TRBJ2-7
CASSFSIDSSYEQYF
TGCGCCAGCAGCTTCAGTATAGACAGCTCCTACGAGCAGTACTTC
>-|TRBV4-2|TRBD2|TRBJ2-3
CASSQGLAGGPNATEDAGDTQYF
TGTGCCAGCAGCCAAGGACTAGCGGGGGGACCTAACGCGACCGAGGACGCCGGAGATACGCAGTATTTT
>-|TRBV20-1|-|TRBJ1-2
CSARYPGYTF
TGCAGTGCTAGGTATCCTGGCTACACCTTC
>-|TRBV6-1|-|TRBJ1-1
CASSDLFGGPEAFF
TGTGCCAGCAGTGATTTATTCGGGGGTCCTGAAGCTTTCTTT
>few|TRBV6-1|-|TRBJ1-1
CASSHFQRGFPEAFF
TGTGCCAGCAGCCACTTCCAGCGGGGGTTTCCTGAAGCTTTCTTT
>-|TRBV30|TRBD1|TRBJ2-1
CAWRDRGRNEQFF
TGTGCCTGGAGGGACAGGGGGCGGAATGAGCAGTTCTTC